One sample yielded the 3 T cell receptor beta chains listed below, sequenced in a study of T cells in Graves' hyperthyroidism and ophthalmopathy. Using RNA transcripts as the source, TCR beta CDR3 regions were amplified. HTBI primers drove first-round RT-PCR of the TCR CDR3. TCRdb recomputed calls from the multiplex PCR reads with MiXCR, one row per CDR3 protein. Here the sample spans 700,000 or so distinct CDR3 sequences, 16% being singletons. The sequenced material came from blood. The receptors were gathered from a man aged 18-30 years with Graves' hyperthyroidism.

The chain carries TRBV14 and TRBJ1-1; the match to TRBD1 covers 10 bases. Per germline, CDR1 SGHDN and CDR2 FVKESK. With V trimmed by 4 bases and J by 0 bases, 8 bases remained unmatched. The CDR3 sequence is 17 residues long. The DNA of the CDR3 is TGTGCCAGCAGCCCCAATCCGGGACAGGGGATGAACACTGAAGCTTTCTTT. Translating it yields CASSPNPGQGMNTEAFF.

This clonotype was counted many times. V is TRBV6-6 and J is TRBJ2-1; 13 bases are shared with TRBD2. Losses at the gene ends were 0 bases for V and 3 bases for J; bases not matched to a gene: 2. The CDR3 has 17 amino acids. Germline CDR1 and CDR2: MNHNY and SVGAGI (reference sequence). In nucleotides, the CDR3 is TGTGCCAGCAGTTACTCCGGACTAGCGGGAGTCTACAATGAGCAGTTCTTC. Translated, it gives CASSYSGLAGVYNEQFF.

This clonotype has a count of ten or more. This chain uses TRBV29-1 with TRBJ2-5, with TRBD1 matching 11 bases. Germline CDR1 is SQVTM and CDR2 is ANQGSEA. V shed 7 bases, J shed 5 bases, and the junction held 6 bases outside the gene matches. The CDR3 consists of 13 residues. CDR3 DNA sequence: TGCAGCGACCGCGGGACAGGGGGTGAGACCCAGTACTTC. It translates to CSDRGTGGETQYF. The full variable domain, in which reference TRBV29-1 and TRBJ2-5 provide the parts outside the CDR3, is SAVISQKPSRDICQRGTSLTIQCQVDSQVTMMFWYRQQPGQSLTLIATANQGSEATYESGFVIDKFPISRPNLTFSTLTVSNMSPEDSSIYLCSDRGTGGETQYFGPGTRLLVL.